The next 8 T cell receptor beta chains were all read from a single sample in a study of T cells after yellow fever vaccination (dated by TCRdb to the late 2010s). Explained via the paper, the treatment or condition label denotes: live attenuated yellow fever vaccine strain. Library construction relied on 5' RACE. Sequencer: Illumina HiSeq 2500. TCRdb ran its own pipeline on the public reads, namely fastp trimming at Q25 and MiXCR clone calling, and kept in-frame beta chains. Merged by CDR3 protein, the rows form single entries marked with the most common genes and DNA. The sample table records 450,000 to 650,000 distinct CDR3 sequences; 13% of these occur just once. About an eighth of the sample is taken by the ten largest. Sample: PBMCs, taken on the day of the yellow fever booster vaccination. These receptors came from a man under 40 who received the YFV17D yellow fever vaccine.

This chain uses TRBV28 with TRBJ1-5; D is unclear. V was clipped by 3 bases and J by 6 bases, with 15 bases between them. The CDR3 is 15 amino acids. Germline V CDR1 and CDR2: MDHEN, SYDVKM. The CDR3 sequence: CASSFLSGVGQPQHF. The DNA of the CDR3 is TGTGCCAGCAGTTTTTTGTCTGGGGTAGGTCAGCCCCAGCATTTT. Full variable domain (remainder filled in from reference TRBV28 and TRBJ1-5): DVKVTQSSRYLVKRTGEKVFLECVQDMDHENMFWYRQDPGLGLRLIYFSYDVKMKEKGDIPEGYSVSREKKERFSLILESASTNQTSMYLCASSFLSGVGQPQHFGDGTRLSIL.

The rearrangement joins TRBV6-5 to TRBJ2-2; D might be TRBD2 (6 bases). The CDR3 consists of 18 residues. Trimming cost V 0 bases and J 1 base, with 15 bases left between them. Germline values: CDR1 MNHEY, CDR2 SVGAGI. The chain's CDR3 is CASSYSIGGNENTGELFF. CDR3 coding DNA: TGTGCCAGCAGTTACTCGATCGGGGGAAACGAGAACACCGGGGAGCTGTTTTTT.

The chain joins TRBV25-1 to TRBJ2-2; no clear D. The CDR3 has 13 amino acids. Trimming cost V 5 bases and J 1 base, with 5 bases left between them. The germline V gene encodes CDR1 MGHDK and CDR2 SYGVNS. The CDR3: CASSYKNTGELFF. The DNA of the CDR3 is TGTGCCAGCAGTTATAAGAACACCGGGGAGCTGTTTTTT.

The sample holds a few counts of this clonotype. CDR3 protein: CAISAHPGDNSPLHF. The CDR3 DNA sequence: TGTGCCATCAGCGCCCACCCGGGAGACAATTCACCCCTCCACTTT. V and J are TRBV10-3 and TRBJ1-6; the D is unclear. The V gene's germline CDR1 is ENHRY and CDR2 SYGVKD. This CDR3 is built from 15 residues. V lost 6 bases to trimming and J lost 7 bases, with 16 bases between them.

In this sample, this clonotype turned up a few times. The gene calls are TRBV20-1 and TRBJ2-7; D is undetermined. Deletions cut 6 bases from V and 4 bases from J, with 16 bases between. There are 13 residues in the CDR3. Per germline, CDR1 DFQATT and CDR2 SNEGSKA (reference sequence). The CDR3 nucleotides are TGCAGTGCCTCCACAGTGGACGGTTACGAGCAGTACTTC. Protein: CSASTVDGYEQYF.

The chain couples TRBV9 to TRBJ2-7; TRBD2 aligns across 8 bases. The CDR3 runs 15 residues. Germline CDR1 reads SGDLS; CDR2 reads YYNGEE. V lost 7 bases and J lost 2; bases outside the gene matches: 11. In DNA, the CDR3 is TGTGCCAGCGCCGCAAGCGGGGGCGACACCTACGAGCAGTACTTC. It encodes CASAASGGDTYEQYF.

This clonotype was seen more than once but under ten times. The CDR3 DNA sequence: TGTGCCAGCAGCTTACTCCCCCTCAGCGGGAGGCTAGGGGAGCTGTTTTTT. Translating it yields CASSLLPLSGRLGELFF. The rearrangement links TRBV28 to TRBJ2-2; 9 bases agree with TRBD2. J gave up 8 bases and V 6 bases, and 16 bases lay outside the gene matches. The germline gives CDR1 MDHEN, CDR2 SYDVKM. This CDR3 spans 17 amino acids.

A few counts support this clonotype. CDR3 amino acids: CATSRGDGVYEKLFF. The DNA of the CDR3 is TGTGCCACCAGCAGAGGCGATGGGGTTTATGAAAAACTGTTTTTT. The chain links TRBV15 to TRBJ1-4; no clear D. CDR1 LNHNV and CDR2 YYDKDF come from the germline V gene (reference sequence). The CDR3 is made up of 15 amino acids. V lost 1 base to trimming and J lost 6 bases, with 12 bases between them.